Listed below are T cell receptor beta chains from one sample, sequenced in a study of blood T cell repertoires in COVID-19. Clones were sequenced by immunoSEQ multiplex PCR, and TCRdb holds only the in-frame ones, with some missing. Of 100,000 to 150,000 clones listed, about four fifths are singletons. Source material: peripheral blood. These receptors were collected from a man in his forties or fifties with active or convalescent COVID-19. Both conserved end residues are part of each CDR3. D genes are given only for firm matches. Expanded clones are given a class, and other clones once, few, many or no size at all.

v_call	j_call	clone_size	d_call	cdr3_length	cdr3_nt	cdr3_aa
TRBV4-1	TRBJ2-4	.	TRBD2	15	TGCGCCAGCAGCCCGGTGGAGCGGGGGGGAAACATTCAGTACTTC	CASSPVERGGNIQYF
TRBV9	TRBJ2-7	.	TRBD2	15	TGTGCCAGCAGCGTAGGTCCTAGCGGGGAAAAGGAGCAGTACTTC	CASSVGPSGEKEQYF
TRBV30	TRBJ2-7	.	.	12	TGTGCCTGGGGCAGGGGTCGAAACGAGCAGTACTTC	CAWGRGRNEQYF
TRBV25-1	TRBJ1-4	.	.	16	TGTGCCAGCAGTGGAGGTCAGAACTATGGGTTTGAAAAACTGTTTTTT	CASSGGQNYGFEKLFF
TRBV12-3/TRBV12-4	TRBJ1-2	.	.	11	TGTGCCAGCAGTTGGGGCGCTGGCTACACCTTC	CASSWGAGYTF
TRBV1	TRBJ1-5	.	.	15	TGCACCAGCAGCCAAAACAGAGTGGCGAATCAGCCCCAGCATTTT	CTSSQNRVANQPQHF
TRBV3-1/TRBV3-2	TRBJ1-4	few	.	13	TGTGCCAGCAGCCCCCTCGGAGTTGAAAAACTGTTTTTT	CASSPLGVEKLFF
TRBV18	TRBJ1-6	.	.	14	TGTGCCAGCTCACCAGGCAGGGATAATTCACCCCTCCACTTT	CASSPGRDNSPLHF
TRBV6-2/TRBV6-3	TRBJ1-1	.	TRBD1	13	TGTGCCAGCAGTCCCGGACAGGACACTGAAGCTTTCTTT	CASSPGQDTEAFF
TRBV18	TRBJ1-1	.	TRBD1	15	TGTGCCAGCTCACCAACTCGGACAGGGGGCGTTGAAGCTTTCTTT	CASSPTRTGGVEAFF
TRBV30	TRBJ1-2	.	.	14	TGTGCCTGGAGGAAAGTCAGGCTCGGCTATGGCTACACCTTC	CAWRKVRLGYGYTF
TRBV23-1	TRBJ2-7	.	.	16	TGCGCCAGCAGTCTAGACTGGCGGGGGCCCTCCTACGAGCAGTACTTC	CASSLDWRGPSYEQYF
TRBV6-5	TRBJ2-1	few	.	14	TGTGCCAGCAGCCTCCCGTCGAGGGTAGATGAGCAGTTCTTC	CASSLPSRVDEQFF
TRBV4-2	TRBJ1-1	few	.	14	TGTGCCAGCAGCTGGCAGGGGCAGGACACTGAAGCTTTCTTT	CASSWQGQDTEAFF
TRBV7-9	TRBJ2-2	.	.	15	TGTGCCAGTTCGAGACCGGGACACGGTCCCGGGGAGCTGTTTTTT	CASSRPGHGPGELFF
TRBV10-1	TRBJ2-7	.	.	14	TGCGCCAGCAGTGTAACCGGGATCCACTACGAGCAGTACTTC	CASSVTGIHYEQYF
TRBV3-1/TRBV3-2	TRBJ1-2	.	TRBD1	12	TGTGCCAGCAGCCAGTACGGGACAGTAATTATCTTC	CASSQYGTVIIF
TRBV5-5	TRBJ1-5	.	TRBD1	16	TGTGCCAGCAGCTTGGGACAGGGGTTTAGCAATCAGCCCCAGCATTTT	CASSLGQGFSNQPQHF
TRBV5-3	TRBJ2-7	.	TRBD2	15	TGTGCCAGAAGCTTGGCTAGCGGGGGCTCCTACGAGCAGTACTTC	CARSLASGGSYEQYF
TRBV18	TRBJ2-7	.	TRBD2	15	TGTGCCAGCTCAAGGACTAGCGGGGGGGCCTACGAGCAGTACTTC	CASSRTSGGAYEQYF
TRBV30	TRBJ1-3	.	.	15	TGTGCCTGGAGTGGGGGCCTCTACTCTGGAAACACCATATATTTT	CAWSGGLYSGNTIYF
TRBV9	TRBJ1-1	.	.	13	TGTGCCAGCAGCGTGGCCCAGTACACTGAAGCTTTCTTT	CASSVAQYTEAFF